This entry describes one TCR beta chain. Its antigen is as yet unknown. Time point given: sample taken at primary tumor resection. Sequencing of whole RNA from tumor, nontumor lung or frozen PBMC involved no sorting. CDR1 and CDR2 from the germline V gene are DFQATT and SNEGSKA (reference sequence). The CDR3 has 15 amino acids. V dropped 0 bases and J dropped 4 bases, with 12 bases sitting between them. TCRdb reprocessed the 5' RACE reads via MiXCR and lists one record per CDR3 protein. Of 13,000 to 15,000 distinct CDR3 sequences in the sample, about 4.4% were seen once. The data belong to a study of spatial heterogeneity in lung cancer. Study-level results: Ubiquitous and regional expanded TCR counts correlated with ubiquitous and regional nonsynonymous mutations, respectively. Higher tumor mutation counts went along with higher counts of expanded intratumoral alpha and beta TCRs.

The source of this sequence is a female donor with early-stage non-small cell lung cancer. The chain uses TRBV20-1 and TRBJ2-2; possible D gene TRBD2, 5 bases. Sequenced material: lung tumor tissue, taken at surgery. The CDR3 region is CSAREMAAGTGELFF. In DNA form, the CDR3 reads TGCAGTGCTAGAGAGATGGCCGCGGGCACCGGGGAGCTGTTTTTT.